What follows is one T cell receptor beta chain and its context. The data originate from a study of blood T cell repertoires in COVID-19. Overall study: Whether acute or convalescent, the COVID-19 samples came from the United States, Italy and Spain. From T cells, B-cell-depleted T cells, or PBMCs came the material, which was cDNA or gDNA.

Original processing methods: Reference gene primers were amplified, and this amplification served to estimate nucleated cell counts. Generated by immunoSEQ multiplex PCR, the TCRdb table keeps only in-frame clones and is missing some. V and J calls plus clone size are reproduced from that table; the DNA served to infer D and trimming. The table records 250,000 to 300,000 clones, 70% to 90% of them present only once. The CDR3 runs 12 residues. Deletions cut 0 bases from V and 9 bases from J, with 9 bases between. Per the germline V gene, CDR1 is GTSNPN and CDR2 is SVGIG (reference sequence). Sequenced material: peripheral blood. The sequence derives from a man aged 55 to 70 who had recovered from COVID-19. This rearrangement joins TRBV30 to TRBJ1-3; D is unresolved. The CDR3 loop reads CAWSVSGVTIYF. The DNA of the CDR3 is TGTGCCTGGAGTGTTTCCGGTGTCACCATATATTTT.